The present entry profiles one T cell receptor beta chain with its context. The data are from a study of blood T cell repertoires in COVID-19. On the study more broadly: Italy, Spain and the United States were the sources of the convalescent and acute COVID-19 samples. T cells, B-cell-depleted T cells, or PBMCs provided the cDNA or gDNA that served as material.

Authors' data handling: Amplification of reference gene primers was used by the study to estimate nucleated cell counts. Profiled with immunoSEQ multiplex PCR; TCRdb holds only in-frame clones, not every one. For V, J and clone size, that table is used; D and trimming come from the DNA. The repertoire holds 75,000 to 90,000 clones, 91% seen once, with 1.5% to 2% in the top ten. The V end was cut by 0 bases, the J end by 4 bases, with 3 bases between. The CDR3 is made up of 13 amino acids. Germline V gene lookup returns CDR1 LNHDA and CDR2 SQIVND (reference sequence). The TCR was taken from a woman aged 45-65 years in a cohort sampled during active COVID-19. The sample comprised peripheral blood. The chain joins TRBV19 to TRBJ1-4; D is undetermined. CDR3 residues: CASSIDLNEKLFF. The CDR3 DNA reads TGTGCCAGTAGTATAGACCTTAATGAAAAACTGTTTTTT.